This TCR beta chain was documented in a study of molecular identifiers for immune sequencing clone quantification (dated by TCRdb to 2017 to 2018). About the investigation overall: For a replicate experiment, the RNA from either approximately 20,000 or 100,000 naive CD8 T cells was divided into five aliquots, and four of those aliquots went on to sequencing. The study was a methods study using CD8 T cells to benchmark molecular-identifier clustering-based TCR repertoire sequencing (MIDCIRS) and TCR RNA copy counting. On the study overall, not on this receptor specifically: When barcode sub-clustering was left out, chimeric consensus sequences inflated TCR diversity, with chimeras reaching as high as 47%. Modeling indicated about 3 TCR RNA copies recovered per cell, compared with around 10 by digital PCR, which implies a capture efficiency of 25% to 35%. Spiked-in Jurkat TCR RNA equal to a single cell's worth was reported to be detectable even within 1,200,000 naive CD8 T cells. In CMV-specific effector cells, clones with more than 20 RNA copies accounted for over 97% of molecules, whereas in naive cells such clones accounted for under 1%. The sizes of highly expanded clones could end up underestimated when identical TCR molecules share a barcode. Spiked-in Jurkat TCR RNA (about 10 copies' worth), which is not part of the donor repertoire, was contained in the naive libraries.

Libraries of naive CD8 T cells were built from about 20,000 to 1,000,000 sorted cells, with 10%, 30% or 50% of the purified RNA used. Naive CD8 T cells, defined as CD8+CD4-CCR7+CD45RA+, were FACS-sorted into RLT Plus buffer on a BD FACSAria II. To test detection sensitivity, Jurkat RNA equivalent to under 12 TCR copies was spiked into samples of about 18,000-1,000,000 naive CD8 T cells. CD8 T cells were enriched using RosetteSep CD8+ T Cell Enrichment Cocktail and Ficoll-Paque, and the enriched cells then underwent ACK red cell lysis. Receptors were amplified or captured by PCR. TCRdb shows the sequencer as Illumina HiSeq 4000. Bulk TCR libraries were prepared as previously described, using TCR primers listed in Table S5. Purification of total RNA was performed with the Qiagen AllPrep DNA/RNA kit. Reads from multiple sequencing runs of the same library were pooled before analysis. Processing in the source paper ran as follows. Only reads with exact TCR constant sequence were kept, trimmed to 150 nt, and grouped by their 12-nt molecular barcodes. Reads within each barcode group were sub-clustered using a 15% Levenshtein threshold, and quality-weighted consensus sequences were constructed for each RNA molecule. Non-functional sequences were excluded, and lower-count sequences lying one edit away from another sequence were also excluded. Barcode sub-clusters with fewer than 20% of the maximum read count were removed, based on fitting two negative binomial distributions. Through fastp at Q25 and MiXCR, TCRdb rebuilt clones from the public reads, retaining in-frame beta chains. Rows are combined by CDR3 protein, so each entry shows the most common genes and DNA. TCRdb, not the authors, supplied the V and J calls. This sample gives 550,000 to 750,000 distinct CDR3 sequences in total; 15% to 20% of them show up just once. Roughly 0.85% of the sample belongs to the ten largest clones.

With respect to this clonotype: Its antigen target is currently unknown. Base qualities are not recorded, but no much larger clone differs from it by a single base.

The CDR3 sequence holds 13 residues, the cysteine and phenylalanine included. Of the read, only the CDR3 DNA is kept; its 39 bases are in frame from base 1. From the germline V gene (reference sequence), CDR1 is DFQATT and CDR2 is SNEGSKA. V loses 1 base of germline sequence and J loses 6 bases, and the interval between the two ends is 9 bases. This TCR derives from a human donor in good health. Some libraries in this study had Jurkat cell RNA spiked in. Recombination linked TRBV20-1 to TRBJ1-4, with the D gene not clear enough to name. Input material: naive CD8+ T cells from blood, with Jurkat cell RNA spiked in. What this sample's cell subset or site label stands for: FACS-sorted CD8+CD4-CCR7+CD45RA+ naive T cells. CDR3 region: CSARGALYEKLFF. DNA sequence: TGCAGTGCTAGAGGGGCCTTATATGAAAAACTGTTTTTT.